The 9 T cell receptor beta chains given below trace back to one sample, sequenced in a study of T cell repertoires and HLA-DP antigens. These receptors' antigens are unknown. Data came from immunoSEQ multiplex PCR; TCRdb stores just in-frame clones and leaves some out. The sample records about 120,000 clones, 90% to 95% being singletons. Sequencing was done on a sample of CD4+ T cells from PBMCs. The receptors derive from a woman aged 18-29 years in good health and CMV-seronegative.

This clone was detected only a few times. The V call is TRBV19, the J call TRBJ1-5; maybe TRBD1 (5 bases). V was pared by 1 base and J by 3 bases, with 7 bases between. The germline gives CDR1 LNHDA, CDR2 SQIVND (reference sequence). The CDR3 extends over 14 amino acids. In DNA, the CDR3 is TGTGCCAGTAGTATAGGACAGATCAATCAGCCCCAGCATTTT. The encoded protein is CASSIGQINQPQHF.

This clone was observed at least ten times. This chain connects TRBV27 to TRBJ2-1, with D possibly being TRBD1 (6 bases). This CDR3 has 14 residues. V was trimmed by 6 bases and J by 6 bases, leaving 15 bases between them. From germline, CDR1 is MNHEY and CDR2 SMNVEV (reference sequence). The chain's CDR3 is CASSPTIGGNEQFF. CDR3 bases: TGTGCCAGCAGCCCGACGATAGGGGGCAATGAGCAGTTCTTC.

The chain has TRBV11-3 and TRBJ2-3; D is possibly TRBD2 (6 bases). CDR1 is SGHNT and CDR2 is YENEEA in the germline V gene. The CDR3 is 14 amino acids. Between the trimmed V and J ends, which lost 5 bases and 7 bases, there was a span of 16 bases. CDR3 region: CASSPTSGANTQYF. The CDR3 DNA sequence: TGTGCCAGCAGCCCGACGTCGGGAGCTAATACGCAGTATTTT.

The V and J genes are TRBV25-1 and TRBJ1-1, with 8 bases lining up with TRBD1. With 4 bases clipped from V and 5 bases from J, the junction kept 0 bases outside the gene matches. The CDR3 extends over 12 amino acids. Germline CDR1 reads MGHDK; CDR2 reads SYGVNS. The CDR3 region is CASSGQGTEAFF. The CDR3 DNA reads TGTGCCAGCAGTGGACAGGGGACTGAAGCTTTCTTT.

CDR3 region: CASSTREGTTEAFF. DNA of the CDR3: TGTGCCAGCAGTACCCGGGAAGGGACCACTGAAGCTTTCTTT. The V and J genes are TRBV27 and TRBJ1-1; D may be TRBD1 (5 bases). The CDR3 sequence is 14 residues long. V dropped 5 bases and J dropped 4 bases, with 14 bases sitting between them. Per germline, CDR1 MNHEY and CDR2 SMNVEV (reference sequence).

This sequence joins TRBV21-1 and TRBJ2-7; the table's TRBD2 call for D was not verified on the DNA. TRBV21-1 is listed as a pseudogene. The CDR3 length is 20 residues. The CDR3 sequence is CASTKGGTETSYPKDYEQYF. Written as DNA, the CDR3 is TGTGCCAGCACCAAGGGGGGTACCGAGACTAGTTACCCCAAGGACTACGAGCAGTACTTC.

CDR3 in DNA: TGTGCCAGCAGTTTAGTGGGGGCGCGGTTCTATGGCTACACCTTC. Protein sequence: CASSLVGARFYGYTF. The rearrangement uses TRBV27 and TRBJ1-2; D is perhaps TRBD1 (6 bases). V gave up 2 bases and J gave up 4 bases, with 14 bases separating them. CDR1 MNHEY and CDR2 SMNVEV come from the germline V gene (reference sequence). The CDR3 is 15 residues long.

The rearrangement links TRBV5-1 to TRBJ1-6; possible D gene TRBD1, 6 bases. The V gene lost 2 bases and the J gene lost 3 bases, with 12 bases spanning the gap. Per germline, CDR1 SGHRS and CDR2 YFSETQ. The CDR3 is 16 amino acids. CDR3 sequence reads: CASSLQGPGYNSPLHF. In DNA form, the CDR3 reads TGCGCCAGCAGCTTACAGGGTCCGGGCTATAATTCACCCCTCCACTTT.

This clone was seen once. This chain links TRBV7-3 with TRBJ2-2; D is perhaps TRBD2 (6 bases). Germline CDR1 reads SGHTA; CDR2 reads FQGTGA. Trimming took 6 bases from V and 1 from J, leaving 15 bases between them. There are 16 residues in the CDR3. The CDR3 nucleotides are TGTGCCAGCAGTCCTCTCCTAGCGTGGAACACCGGGGAGCTGTTTTTT. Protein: CASSPLLAWNTGELFF.